This T cell receptor beta chain was captured by sequencing in a study of T cell clones after liver transplantation. TCRdb keeps only in-frame clones here, not all; method: immunoSEQ multiplex PCR. Of around 110,000 clones listed, 90% are singletons. Per germline, CDR1 SGHNT and CDR2 YYREEE (reference sequence). The ends were cut back, 4 bases at V and 1 base at J, with 14 bases in the middle. CDR3 length: 15 amino acids. This clone was seen only a few times. The sample here was CD4+ T cells from blood, taken 12 months after liver transplant. This clonotype was sampled from a human patient who received a liver transplant. Some T cells may arise from the graft donor. The gene calls are TRBV5-4 and TRBJ1-1; D might be TRBD1 (6 bases). The CDR3: CASSPKTGQNTEAFF. DNA for the CDR3: TGTGCCAGCAGCCCCAAGACAGGTCAGAACACTGAAGCTTTCTTT.